These 32 T cell receptor beta chains share one sample of origin, sequenced in a study of identical twins (TCRdb year 2016). Libraries were made using 5' RACE. These reads were obtained on an Illumina HiSeq 2000. TCRdb handled the public reads itself, with Q25 trimming in fastp and clone calling in MiXCR, and kept productive beta chains. Entries that share a CDR3 protein sequence are merged under the most common genes and DNA. Within this sample are 150,000 or so distinct CDR3 sequences, with under 4.5% of them counted one time only. The ten biggest clones cover approximately 7.6% of the sample. Material: memory T cells sorted from blood. The sample's cell subset or site label, in plain terms: CD45RO+ enriched T cells. All receptors derive from a young man in good health.

This clonotype has a count of ten or more. The genes are TRBV2 and TRBJ2-1, with 7 bases fitting TRBD2. Germline V gene data show CDR1 as SNHLY and CDR2 as FYNNEI. The V gene end was trimmed by 4 bases and the J gene end by 4 bases; junction bases not matched to a gene: 7. This CDR3 comprises 15 residues. The CDR3 nucleotides read TGTGCCAGCAGTGTAGGCCTAGCGGTATACAATGAGCAGTTCTTC. This translates into CASSVGLAVYNEQFF.

This clonotype was counted ten times or more. The chain combines TRBV11-2 with TRBJ2-4; 8 nucleotides agree with TRBD1. There are 14 residues in the CDR3. The V gene's germline CDR1 is SGHAT and CDR2 FQNNGV. V lost 1 base and J lost 4; bases outside the gene matches: 0. The CDR3 sequence: CASSLGDRKNIQYF. CDR3 nucleotide sequence: TGTGCCAGCAGCTTAGGGGACAGGAAAAACATTCAGTACTTC. Full variable domain (missing parts from reference TRBV11-2 and TRBJ2-4): EAGVAQSPRYKIIEKRQSVAFWCNPISGHATLYWYQQILGQGPKLLIQFQNNGVVDDSQLPKDRFSAERLKGVDSTLKIQPAKLEDSAVYLCASSLGDRKNIQYFGAGTRLSVL.

This clonotype was seen repeatedly, ten times or more. V usage is TRBV29-1 and J usage is TRBJ2-7; no clear D gene. The germline V gene encodes CDR1 SQVTM and CDR2 ANQGSEA. CDR3 length equals 11 residues. The ends were cut back, 5 bases at V and 4 bases at J, with 9 bases in the middle. The CDR3 coding sequence is TGCAGCGTTTCTTTGAGGTACGAGCAGTACTTC. Its translation is CSVSLRYEQYF.

The chain uses TRBV3-1 and TRBJ1-3; D might be TRBD1 (5 bases). V lost 4 bases and J lost 2, with 12 bases in between. The CDR3 runs to 15 residues. Germline lookup yields CDR1 LGHDT and CDR2 YNNKEL (reference sequence). This CDR3 is CASSPSQGTGNTIYF. DNA for the CDR3: TGTGCCAGCAGCCCCTCTCAGGGTACTGGAAACACCATATATTTT.

This clonotype was recorded at least ten times. V gene TRBV18 combines with J gene TRBJ2-4, with 9 bases lining up with TRBD1. V dropped 2 bases and J dropped 0; count of bases not matched to a gene: 11. The length of the CDR3 is 19 residues. Germline V gene lookup returns CDR1 KGHSH and CDR2 LQKENI. This CDR3 is CASSPGDRVTPLAKNIQYF. The CDR3 coding sequence is TGTGCCAGCTCACCAGGGGACAGGGTGACGCCCCTAGCCAAAAACATTCAGTACTTC. The full variable domain, with the rest looked up from reference TRBV18 and TRBJ2-4, is NAGVMQNPRHLVRRRGQEARLRCSPMKGHSHVYWYRQLPEEGLKFMVYLQKENIIDESGMPKERFSAEFPKEGPSILRIQQVVRGDSAAYFCASSPGDRVTPLAKNIQYFGAGTRLSVL.

This chain connects TRBV30 to TRBJ1-2; 8 nucleotides line up with TRBD1. CDR1 GTSNPN and CDR2 SVGIG come from the germline V gene (reference sequence). The CDR3 loop spans 13 amino acids. The trim removed 0 bases at V and 7 bases at J, leaving 4 bases unmatched. In DNA, the CDR3 is TGTGCCTGGAGTGTAACGCAGGGGGCTGGCTACACCTTC. Protein product: CAWSVTQGAGYTF. The complete variable domain, with remaining parts taken from reference TRBV30 and TRBJ1-2, reads SQTIHQWPATLVQPVGSPLSLECTVEGTSNPNLYWYRQAAGRGLQLLFYSVGIGQISSEVPQNLSASRPQDRQFILSSKKLLLSDSGFYLCAWSVTQGAGYTFGSGTRLTVV.

This clonotype was counted many times. The J gene is TRBJ2-6, the V gene TRBV6-1; D is undetermined. Germline V lookup: CDR1 MNHNS, CDR2 SASEGT. CDR3 size: 13 residues. V was cut by 3 bases and J by 3 bases, with 3 bases left in between. The CDR3: CASSDNGANVLTF. The CDR3 DNA sequence: TGTGCCAGCAGTGACAATGGGGCCAACGTCCTGACTTTC.

This clonotype was picked up many times. The chain is built from TRBV20-1 and TRBJ1-1; 7 positions match TRBD1. The CDR3 extends over 13 amino acids. Germline CDR1 DFQATT, CDR2 SNEGSKA (reference sequence). CDR3 residues: CRPGGQKNTEAFF. DNA for the CDR3: TGCAGGCCTGGGGGACAGAAGAACACTGAAGCTTTCTTT.

The V call is TRBV29-1, the J call TRBJ2-1; 7 bases are a match to TRBD2. The trim removed 7 bases at V and 5 bases at J, leaving 14 bases unmatched. The CDR3 loop spans 15 amino acids. CDR1 is SQVTM, CDR2 ANQGSEA, per germline. The CDR3 coding sequence is TGCAGCGCCGTGTCGCGCGGGAGCATCCACAATGAGCAGTTCTTC. Its translation is CSAVSRGSIHNEQFF.

The chain joins TRBV20-1 to TRBJ2-7; 12 positions agree with TRBD2. V shed 3 bases and J 4 bases; nucleotides not matched to a gene: 19. CDR1 is DFQATT, CDR2 SNEGSKA, per germline (reference sequence). The length of the CDR3 is 19 residues. CDR3 sequence: CSARGGYRTSGAGRYEQYF. CDR3 bases: TGCAGTGCTAGGGGGGGGTATCGGACTAGCGGGGCGGGCAGGTACGAGCAGTACTTC.

This clonotype was seen at least ten times. The V call is TRBV4-3, the J call TRBJ2-7; the D gene could be TRBD1 or TRBD2 (5 bases each). The CDR3 has 13 residues. The V gene lost 1 base and the J gene lost 4 bases, with 8 bases spanning the gap. CDR1 and CDR2 (germline): LGHNA, YSLEER. The CDR3: CASSQVRGYEQYF. CDR3 DNA: TGCGCCAGCAGCCAAGTGAGGGGATACGAGCAGTACTTC.

This clonotype occurred many times. The CDR3: CSARKLAVGEQYF. The CDR3 region has the DNA TGCAGTGCTAGAAAACTAGCGGTGGGGGAGCAGTACTTC. The chain employs TRBV20-1 and TRBJ2-7, with 8 bases fitting TRBD2. From germline, CDR1 is DFQATT and CDR2 SNEGSKA (reference sequence). J lost 7 bases, V lost 2 bases, and 7 bases had no gene match. This CDR3 is 13 amino acids long.

This clonotype was found many times. The V call is TRBV5-4, the J call TRBJ2-6; no firm D call. Trimming stripped 2 bases from V and 1 base from J, with 7 bases between. CDR3 length equals 15 residues. Germline V gives CDR1 SGHNT, CDR2 YYREEE (reference sequence). The CDR3 sequence: CASSFLHSGANVLTF. CDR3 DNA: TGTGCCAGCAGCTTCCTCCATTCTGGGGCCAACGTCCTGACTTTC.

This clonotype was seen many times. V gene TRBV30 combines with J gene TRBJ2-1, with D unclear. Trimming took off 2 bases at V and 7 bases at J, with 9 bases between the two ends. Germline CDR1 and CDR2: GTSNPN and SVGIG (reference sequence). The CDR3 covers 12 residues. CDR3 DNA sequence: TGTGCCTGGAGTCAGACACCAAATGAGCAGTTCTTC. It encodes CAWSQTPNEQFF.

In its sample, this clonotype was seen many times. J is TRBJ1-5 and V is TRBV29-1; a possible D gene is TRBD1 (5 bases). Germline-derived CDR1 and CDR2 are SQVTM and ANQGSEA. The CDR3 has 12 amino acids. V lost 4 bases to trimming and J lost 3 bases, with 7 bases between them. The CDR3 DNA sequence: TGCAGCGTTGGACAGTACAATCAGCCCCAGCATTTT. Its translation: CSVGQYNQPQHF.

This clonotype was seen many times. The rearrangement uses TRBV10-2 and TRBJ2-3; the match to TRBD2 covers 7 bases. There are 16 residues in the CDR3. V lost 8 bases and J lost 0; bases outside the gene matches: 11. CDR1 is WSHSY and CDR2 is SAAADI in the germline V gene. CDR3 in amino acids: CASPGGGRSSTDTQYF. The CDR3, as DNA: TGCGCCAGCCCGGGAGGAGGAAGGAGTAGCACAGATACGCAGTATTTT.

This rearrangement joins TRBV29-1 to TRBJ2-4; D call uncertain. Germline V gene data show CDR1 as SQVTM and CDR2 as ANQGSEA. The CDR3 covers 14 residues. Trimming pared 4 bases from V and 0 bases from J, leaving 10 bases between. The CDR3 region is CSVVPDLAKNIQYF. CDR3 bases: TGCAGCGTTGTACCAGACCTAGCCAAAAACATTCAGTACTTC.

At least ten counts were recorded for this clonotype. This chain links TRBV12-3 or TRBV12-4 with TRBJ1-6, with 9 bases aligning to TRBD1. The CDR3 sequence is 15 residues long. The junction had 6 bases not matched to a gene; V was cut back by 5 bases and J by 7 bases. CDR3 nucleotide sequence: TGTGCCAGCAGTACGCGGACAGGGGTCAATTCACCCCTCCACTTT. It translates to CASSTRTGVNSPLHF.

This clonotype has ten or more counts. The genes are TRBV7-6 and TRBJ1-5, with 8 positions matching TRBD1. V was pared by 1 base and J by 6 bases, with 5 bases of the junction left unmatched. From germline, CDR1 is SGHVS and CDR2 FNYEAQ. The CDR3 runs to 15 residues. The CDR3 loop is CASSLGTGSGQPQHF. The DNA of the CDR3 is TGTGCCAGCAGCTTAGGGACAGGGAGCGGTCAGCCCCAGCATTTT.

This clonotype was seen at least ten times. This sequence joins TRBV12-3 or TRBV12-4 and TRBJ2-1; D is possibly TRBD1 or TRBD2 (7 bases each). The CDR3 extends over 14 amino acids. V lost 5 bases and J lost 5, with 13 bases in between. The CDR3 loop is CASSPRGGHNEQFF. CDR3 DNA: TGTGCCAGCAGTCCCAGGGGGGGACACAATGAGCAGTTCTTC.

At least ten counts were recorded for this clonotype. The rearrangement joins TRBV7-9 to TRBJ1-2, with 7 bases matching TRBD1. V was pared by 4 bases and J by 3 bases, with 8 bases of the junction left unmatched. CDR3 size: 15 residues. Germline V gene lookup returns CDR1 SEHNR and CDR2 FQNEAQ (reference sequence). The CDR3 protein is CASSSETGWDYGYTF. The CDR3 DNA sequence: TGTGCCAGCAGCTCCGAGACAGGGTGGGACTATGGCTACACCTTC.

This clonotype was seen many times. This chain uses TRBV7-9 with TRBJ1-1, with 8 nucleotides matching TRBD1. The CDR3 covers 15 residues. The ends lost 7 bases at V and 0 bases at J; junction bases unmatched: 7. Germline V gene data show CDR1 as SEHNR and CDR2 as FQNEAQ (reference sequence). CDR3 in DNA: TGTGCCAGCACCTCGACAGGGGAATTGAACACTGAAGCTTTCTTT. Protein sequence: CASTSTGELNTEAFF.

In this sample, this clonotype turned up many times. This chain connects TRBV12-3 or TRBV12-4 to TRBJ1-2, with D maybe TRBD1 (6 bases). Deletions cut 3 bases from V and 10 bases from J, with 12 bases between. This CDR3 region has 12 residues. CDR3 sequence: CASSFQDSDYTF. The CDR3 nucleotides read TGTGCCAGCAGTTTCCAGGACAGTGACTACACCTTC.

This clonotype has a count of ten or more. The V call is TRBV7-2, the J call TRBJ2-7, with a possible D match to TRBD2 (6 bases). This CDR3 is built from 14 residues. V shed 4 bases and J shed 3 bases, with 13 bases lying between them. Per the germline V gene, CDR1 is SGHTA and CDR2 is FQGNSA. The CDR3 region is CASSSRAGVYEQYF. The DNA for the CDR3 is TGTGCCAGCAGCTCAAGAGCGGGTGTCTACGAGCAGTACTTC.

This clonotype occurred many times. The V and J genes are TRBV3-1 and TRBJ1-1; the D is unclear. This CDR3 has 13 residues. Trimming stripped 8 bases from V and 4 bases from J, with 14 bases between. Germline V lookup: CDR1 LGHDT, CDR2 YNNKEL (reference sequence). This chain's CDR3 is CASLGVYGTEAFF. In nucleotides, the CDR3 is TGTGCCAGCCTTGGGGTATATGGCACTGAAGCTTTCTTT.

This clonotype was detected ten times or more. The V gene is TRBV20-1, the J gene TRBJ1-2, with unresolved D. The CDR3 spans 10 residues. Germline loops: CDR1 DFQATT, CDR2 SNEGSKA (reference sequence). Between the trimmed V and J ends, which lost 7 bases and 8 bases, there was a span of 11 bases. CDR3 bases: TGCAGTGTCCAACGCTCGGGCTACACCTTC. Translated: CSVQRSGYTF.

This clonotype was seen ten or more times. The chain couples TRBV29-1 to TRBJ1-1; no clear D gene. V was clipped by 8 bases and J by 8 bases, with 15 bases between them. This CDR3 has 11 amino acids. Germline-derived CDR1 and CDR2 are SQVTM and ANQGSEA. This CDR3 reads CSSWGGGEAFF. The CDR3 nucleotides are TGCAGCTCCTGGGGAGGCGGCGAAGCTTTCTTT.

This clonotype has ten or more counts. This chain connects TRBV15 to TRBJ2-5; D unresolved. CDR1 and CDR2 (germline): LNHNV, YYDKDF (reference sequence). Between the trimmed V and J ends, which lost 1 base and 1 base, there was a span of 7 bases. CDR3 length: 14 amino acids. The CDR3 protein is CATSRASGQETQYF. DNA of the CDR3: TGTGCCACCAGCAGAGCTTCGGGCCAAGAGACCCAGTACTTC.

This clonotype was seen many times. This rearrangement joins TRBV6-2 or TRBV6-3 to TRBJ2-7; a possible D gene is TRBD2 (6 bases). Trimming took off 4 bases at V and 3 bases at J, with 16 bases between the two ends. The length of the CDR3 is 15 residues. CDR1 is MNHEY and CDR2 is SVGEGT in the germline V gene. The CDR3, as DNA: TGTGCCAGCAGTTCGGGGGACTGGACTTTCTACGAGCAGTACTTC. This encodes CASSSGDWTFYEQYF.

The chain has TRBV2 and TRBJ2-1; D remains unclear. From germline, CDR1 is SNHLY and CDR2 FYNNEI. The V and J ends lost 6 bases and 0 bases respectively, with 18 bases between them. This CDR3 contains 17 residues. The CDR3 bases are TGTGCCAGCAGCCTAGTCCCCGCCTATAGCTCCTACAATGAGCAGTTCTTC. Amino acids: CASSLVPAYSSYNEQFF.

This clonotype showed up just a few times. The CDR3 reads CASSPIRGPSYEQYF. The CDR3 nucleotides read TGTGCCAGCTCACCTATACGGGGGCCTTCCTACGAGCAGTACTTC. The chain is built from TRBV18 and TRBJ2-7; the D call may be TRBD1 or TRBD2 (6 bases each). V was cut by 3 bases and J by 1 base, with 13 bases left in between. Germline V CDR1 and CDR2: KGHSH, LQKENI. CDR3 length: 15 amino acids. The variable domain in full, completed from reference TRBV18 and TRBJ2-7, reads NAGVMQNPRHLVRRRGQEARLRCSPMKGHSHVYWYRQLPEEGLKFMVYLQKENIIDESGMPKERFSAEFPKEGPSILRIQQVVRGDSAAYFCASSPIRGPSYEQYFGPGTRLTVT.

This clonotype has at least ten counts. The J gene is TRBJ2-5, the V gene TRBV20-1, with 11 positions matching TRBD1. The CDR3 extends over 13 amino acids. From germline, CDR1 is DFQATT and CDR2 SNEGSKA (reference sequence). The J segment lost 5 bases and the V segment lost 6 bases, leaving 5 bases of the junction unmatched. The chain's CDR3 is CSAHGTGGETQYF. The CDR3 DNA follows: TGCAGTGCCCACGGGACAGGGGGGGAGACCCAGTACTTC.